The subject of this entry is one T cell receptor beta chain. The entry originates in a study of blood T cell repertoires in COVID-19. Study-level background: The analysed material was cDNA or gDNA that came from T cells, B-cell-depleted T cells, or PBMCs.

Data came from immunoSEQ multiplex PCR; TCRdb stores just in-frame clones and leaves some out. The sample lists tens of thousands of clones; roughly nine tenths were seen once. This CDR3 contains 17 residues. Trimming took 4 bases from V and 4 from J; bases not matched to a gene: 12. The germline V gene has CDR1 LNHNV and CDR2 YYDKDF (reference sequence). The sequence came from a man in his forties or fifties with active COVID-19. Sequencing input: peripheral blood. The V call is TRBV15, the J call TRBJ1-2; 10 nucleotides agree with TRBD1. CDR3 protein: CATSIQAGTGDLYGYTF. The CDR3 DNA reads TGTGCCACCAGCATACAAGCCGGGACAGGGGACCTCTATGGCTACACCTTC.